The rows below give T cell receptor beta chains drawn from one sample of a study of OX40 agonist ivuxolimab in advanced cancers. The assay was immunoSEQ multiplex PCR, and TCRdb's table has in-frame clones only and misses some. Of 60,000 or so clones listed, 85% are singletons. The sample here was CD4+ or CD8+ T cells sorted from blood, taken in a trial of the OX40 agonist ivuxolimab. The receptors derive from an adult with an advanced solid tumor such as melanoma, head and neck, liver or kidney cancer. Both conserved end residues are trimmed from each CDR3. Not every row has a clone size; where given, it reads once, few, many or a size class.

V	J	size	CDR3
TRBV5-1	TRBJ2-7	.	ASSLNGRRNEQY
TRBV28	TRBJ1-3	few	ASTRGSSNTIY
TRBV2	TRBJ2-6	.	ASSEAYDWSSGANVPT
TRBV11-3	TRBJ2-7	.	ASSNRDIVPYEQY
TRBV2	TRBJ2-3	once	ASTKGYTDTQY
TRBV4-1	TRBJ2-3	.	ASSQVRDTQY
TRBV28	TRBJ2-5	.	ASSLFSGKETQY
TRBV11-2	TRBJ2-7	.	ASSFDAGLATAEQY
TRBV6-5	TRBJ2-2	.	ASSYWQGVTGELF
TRBV5-1	TRBJ2-3	.	ASSSGSGTDTQY
TRBV11-2	TRBJ2-5	.	ASSLAGSQETQY
TRBV19	TRBJ2-1	.	ASSIEGGGSSYNEQF
TRBV2	TRBJ1-1	.	ASSVGGRTEAF
TRBV30	TRBJ2-5	few	AWGQGVLGETQY
TRBV28	TRBJ1-1	once	ASSPDRENTEAF
TRBV29-1	TRBJ2-7	.	SPQGLDYEQY
TRBV5-1	TRBJ1-4	.	ASSPGTGDGNEKLF
TRBV27	TRBJ2-5	.	ASSLTSRLSETQY
TRBV7-3	TRBJ2-3	few	ASSPSLGDTQY
TRBV2	.	.	ASSPGGQGSHEQY
TRBV5-5	TRBJ2-7	.	ASSSQTREQY